The following is a TCR beta chain sequence with its context. The data stem from a study of blood T cell repertoires in COVID-19. Study-level information: Samples taken during acute and convalescent COVID-19 were collected in the United States, Italy and Spain. In each case, the material was cDNA or gDNA derived from T cells, B-cell-depleted T cells, or PBMCs.

During active infection, Seattle patients enrolled and were then monitored through disease. Authors' methods: Amplification of reference gene primers was used by the study to estimate nucleated cell counts. Profiled with immunoSEQ multiplex PCR; TCRdb holds only in-frame clones, not every one. V, J and clone size were drawn from that table, and D and trimming were deduced from the DNA. This table holds 350,000 or so clones, roughly 87% found once. The V and J ends lost 5 bases and 7 bases, in that order; junction bases with no gene match: 12. Looked up from germline, CDR1 is MDHEN and CDR2 is SYDVKM. The CDR3 runs 15 residues.

The sequenced sample was peripheral blood. The chain recombines TRBV28 with TRBJ2-7; 9 nucleotides match TRBD2. The receptor was derived from a woman aged 60-70 years with COVID-19, enrolled during active disease. The CDR3: CASSLPGLAGSEQYF. CDR3 coding DNA: TGTGCCAGCAGTCTCCCTGGGCTAGCGGGGAGTGAGCAGTACTTC.